Shown below are 30 T cell receptor beta chains from a single sample sequenced in a study of shared clonotypes between healthy human individuals. Clones were read by immunoSEQ multiplex PCR, and TCRdb kept only the in-frame ones, dropping some. The data hold approximately 2.5 million clones, with over 85% observed a single time. The sequenced sample consisted of naive CD4+ T cells from PBMCs. Subset in this sample: CD45RA+ positively selected. Every receptor here comes from a man between 18 and 35 years old in good health. Some clones in this sample may be carry-over from other donors' samples.

This chain links TRBV7-6 with TRBJ2-3; 8 bases line up with TRBD2. The CDR3 is made up of 16 amino acids. Germline V gives CDR1 SGHVS, CDR2 FNYEAQ. V trimming: 3 bases; J trimming: 3 bases; junction bases outside the gene matches: 8. CDR3 region: CASSFVAGLPTDTQYF. CDR3 bases: TGTGCCAGCAGCTTTGTAGCGGGACTACCGACAGATACGCAGTATTTT.

This clone was detected a few times. The J gene is TRBJ2-2, the V gene TRBV7-3; perhaps D is TRBD1 or TRBD2 (5 bases each). V dropped 3 bases and J dropped 12 bases, with 8 bases sitting between them. This CDR3 spans 11 amino acids. Per germline, CDR1 SGHTA and CDR2 FQGTGA. DNA for the CDR3: TGTGCCAGCAGCTTGGGGGATAAGCTGTTTTTT. Amino acid sequence: CASSLGDKLFF.

This chain connects TRBV30 to TRBJ2-7, with D perhaps TRBD1 (5 bases). The CDR3 loop spans 13 amino acids. Germline CDR1 is GTSNPN and CDR2 is SVGIG (reference sequence). V lost 1 base to trimming and J lost 4 bases, with 11 bases between them. This chain's CDR3 is CAWSADRQYEQYF. CDR3 in DNA: TGTGCCTGGAGTGCCGACAGACAATACGAGCAGTACTTC.

The chain links TRBV4-1 to TRBJ2-7, with 7 bases matching TRBD1. Germline V gene sequence: CDR1 MGHRA, CDR2 YSYEKL. With 5 bases clipped from V and 4 bases from J, the junction kept 8 bases outside the gene matches. There are 14 residues in the CDR3. The CDR3 spells CASSNRDRDYEQYF. The CDR3 DNA reads TGCGCCAGCAGCAACCGCGACAGGGATTACGAGCAGTACTTC.

This rearrangement joins TRBV4-2 to TRBJ2-7, with 8 bases aligning to TRBD2. The CDR3 loop spans 19 amino acids. V shed 1 base, J shed 5 bases, and the junction held 19 bases outside the gene matches. Germline V gives CDR1 LGHNA, CDR2 YNFKEQ. The CDR3 sequence: CASSQGSGLNGRALHEQYF. CDR3 sequence (DNA): TGTGCCAGCAGCCAAGGGTCGGGCCTTAACGGGAGGGCCTTACACGAGCAGTACTTC.

The CDR3 nucleotides read TGTGCCAGCAGTCCGACTAGCGGAGACACAGATACGCAGTATTTT. Amino acids: CASSPTSGDTDTQYF. The chain uses TRBV7-9 and TRBJ2-3; 9 nucleotides line up with TRBD2. The V segment lost 6 bases and the J segment 2 bases; nucleotides outside the gene matches: 6. CDR1 is SEHNR, CDR2 FQNEAQ, per germline (reference sequence). The CDR3 loop spans 15 amino acids. The full variable domain, with the rest looked up from reference TRBV7-9 and TRBJ2-3, is DTGVSQNPRHKITKRGQNVTFRCDPISEHNRLYWYRQTLGQGPEFLTYFQNEAQLEKSRLLSDRFSAERPKGSFSTLEIQRTEQGDSAMYLCASSPTSGDTDTQYFGPGTRLTVL.

V and J are TRBV7-2 and TRBJ2-2; either TRBD1 or TRBD2 may supply D (5 bases each). Germline V lookup: CDR1 SGHTA, CDR2 FQGNSA. V gave up 5 bases and J gave up 5 bases, with 15 bases separating them. This CDR3 contains 15 residues. This chain's CDR3 is CASSVTGTLTGELFF. The CDR3 DNA reads as TGTGCCAGCAGCGTGACCGGGACCCTAACCGGGGAGCTGTTTTTT.

The gene calls are TRBV7-9 and TRBJ2-3; D gene unclear. Trimming removed 4 bases from V and 3 bases from J, with 17 bases in between. In germline, CDR1 is SEHNR, CDR2 FQNEAQ (reference sequence). The CDR3 covers 16 residues. CDR3 protein: CASSSFPLRTTDTQYF. CDR3 DNA: TGTGCCAGCAGCTCATTCCCCCTCCGTACGACAGATACGCAGTATTTT.

The rearrangement uses TRBV6-6 and TRBJ1-5; weak D call: TRBD1 (5 bases). V shed 5 bases and J shed 1 base, with 6 bases lying between them. Germline CDR1 MNHNY, CDR2 SVGAGI (reference sequence). There are 13 residues in the CDR3. For the CDR3, the DNA is TGTGCCAGCAGTCCAGGGAGCAATCAGCCCCAGCATTTT. Translated: CASSPGSNQPQHF.

This chain links TRBV9 with TRBJ1-5; maybe TRBD1 (5 bases). The CDR3 is 15 amino acids. Looked up from germline, CDR1 is SGDLS and CDR2 is YYNGEE. Trimming took 0 bases from V and 8 from J, leaving 15 bases between them. The CDR3 nucleotides read TGTGCCAGCAGCGTAGACCCCGGGGCCGGGGAGCCCCAGCATTTT. This encodes CASSVDPGAGEPQHF.

The chain couples TRBV27 to TRBJ2-7; D is possibly TRBD2 (6 bases). Per the germline V gene, CDR1 is MNHEY and CDR2 is SMNVEV (reference sequence). Deletions cut 0 bases from V and 7 bases from J, with 13 bases between. This CDR3 region has 14 residues. The CDR3 coding sequence is TGTGCCAGCAGTTTATCGGGGGGACGGGGGGAGCAGTACTTC. Protein: CASSLSGGRGEQYF.

The rearrangement joins TRBV27 to TRBJ1-6; unclear D gene. From germline, CDR1 is MNHEY and CDR2 SMNVEV (reference sequence). This CDR3 comprises 20 residues. V lost 3 bases and J 0 bases, leaving 21 bases between the germline ends. This CDR3 is CASSFKPLGRTSSYNSPLHF. The CDR3 nucleotides are TGTGCCAGCAGTTTCAAGCCCCTCGGACGAACAAGCTCCTATAATTCACCCCTCCACTTT.

As for this clone: Other nucleotide sequences in the sample specify the same CDR3. This sequence joins TRBV7-3 and TRBJ1-3, with a tentative D call TRBD1 (6 bases). The CDR3 runs to 15 residues. Trimming shortened V by 0 bases and J by 0 bases, and 6 bases separated the two germline ends. Germline lookup yields CDR1 SGHTA and CDR2 FQGTGA. CDR3 sequence reads: CASSLTGGSGNTIYF. The CDR3 nucleotides read TGTGCCAGCAGCTTAACAGGGGGCTCTGGAAACACCATATATTTT.

The J gene is TRBJ2-7, the V gene TRBV27; no clear D gene. Germline CDR1 is MNHEY and CDR2 is SMNVEV (reference sequence). Trimming left V 3 bases short and J 3 bases short, with 9 bases between. This CDR3 contains 13 residues. CDR3 coding DNA: TGTGCCAGCAGTTTGAGCAAGGTCTACGAGCAGTACTTC. Its translation is CASSLSKVYEQYF.

The V call is TRBV28, the J call TRBJ1-3; D gene uncertain. Per the germline V gene, CDR1 is MDHEN and CDR2 is SYDVKM. V was pared by 8 bases and J by 0 bases, with 8 bases between. This CDR3 is built from 13 residues. The CDR3 coding sequence is TGTGCCAGCCAGTGGCGCTCTGGAAACACCATATATTTT. Its translation: CASQWRSGNTIYF.

The V gene is TRBV10-3, the J gene TRBJ2-5; D is perhaps TRBD1 (5 bases). CDR1 and CDR2 from the germline V gene are ENHRY and SYGVKD. The CDR3 totals 13 residues. V shed 10 bases and J shed 2 bases, with 14 bases lying between them. CDR3 sequence: CATRQPVQETQYF. The CDR3 DNA is TGTGCCACCCGACAGCCAGTACAAGAGACCCAGTACTTC.

The genes are TRBV5-1 and TRBJ1-1; D is perhaps TRBD1 (6 bases). Germline CDR1 and CDR2: SGHRS and YFSETQ. The CDR3 runs to 15 residues. V lost 2 bases to trimming and J lost 5 bases, with 16 bases between them. CDR3 loop: CASSLPWGGQTEAFF. The CDR3 nucleotides read TGCGCCAGCAGCTTACCCTGGGGGGGGCAAACTGAAGCTTTCTTT.

The genes are TRBV15 and TRBJ1-1; D unclear. The germline gives CDR1 LNHNV, CDR2 YYDKDF (reference sequence). The CDR3 is 14 amino acids. V lost 0 bases and J lost 11, with 16 bases in between. The DNA of the CDR3 is TGTGCCACCAGCAGAGATCTGTTCCAGGTCCTGGCTTTCTTT. Translating it yields CATSRDLFQVLAFF.

The gene calls are TRBV4-1 and TRBJ1-4; D is undetermined. This CDR3 is 15 amino acids long. Trimming took 9 bases from V and 0 from J, leaving 14 bases between them. Germline loops: CDR1 MGHRA, CDR2 YSYEKL. The CDR3 DNA is TGCGCCAGTAAGTGGGAGGTTGCAACTAATGAAAAACTGTTTTTT. Amino acids: CASKWEVATNEKLFF.

V and J are TRBV14 and TRBJ2-3; 7 nucleotides match TRBD2. The CDR3 is made up of 15 amino acids. The junction had 7 bases not matched to a gene; V was cut back by 2 bases and J by 5 bases. CDR1 and CDR2 (germline): SGHDN, FVKESK. DNA of the CDR3: TGTGCCAGCAGCCAATGGGCGGGAGTGGGAGATACGCAGTATTTT. This encodes CASSQWAGVGDTQYF.

The chain has TRBV5-1 and TRBJ2-2, with 11 bases lining up with TRBD1. Germline-derived CDR1 and CDR2 are SGHRS and YFSETQ. The CDR3 runs 17 residues. Unmatched junction bases numbered 9, after V lost 3 bases and J lost 5 bases. The CDR3 region has the DNA TGCGCCAGCAGCTCTGGACAGGGGGCGCCTGGGACCGGGGAGCTGTTTTTT. Protein sequence: CASSSGQGAPGTGELFF.

The V call is TRBV14, the J call TRBJ2-3; D is unresolved. The CDR3 spans 15 residues. Trimming left V 1 base short and J 2 bases short, with 10 bases between. CDR1 and CDR2 (germline): SGHDN, FVKESK. Here the CDR3 reads CASSQGRPFTDTQYF. CDR3 in DNA: TGTGCCAGCAGCCAAGGCAGGCCTTTCACAGATACGCAGTATTTT.

This sequence joins TRBV15 and TRBJ1-1, with D maybe TRBD1 (6 bases). Germline V gene sequence: CDR1 LNHNV, CDR2 YYDKDF (reference sequence). Between the trimmed V and J ends, which lost 1 base and 6 bases, there was a span of 18 bases. This CDR3 spans 16 amino acids. CDR3 sequence reads: CATSRVRQQGYSEAFF. The CDR3, as DNA: TGTGCCACCAGCAGAGTTCGCCAACAGGGATATTCTGAAGCTTTCTTT.

This clone was seen a single time. This sequence joins TRBV7-3 and TRBJ2-1, with D perhaps matching TRBD2 (5 bases). The V gene's germline CDR1 is SGHTA and CDR2 FQGTGA. This CDR3 has 14 residues. V shed 4 bases and J shed 2 bases, with 9 bases lying between them. The CDR3 region is CASSSGLPYNEQFF. CDR3 in DNA: TGTGCCAGCAGCTCCGGACTCCCCTACAATGAGCAGTTCTTC.

The chain employs TRBV9 and TRBJ2-1; D call uncertain. The ends were cut back, 4 bases at V and 4 bases at J, with 9 bases in the middle. Per germline, CDR1 SGDLS and CDR2 YYNGEE. The CDR3 extends over 13 amino acids. Here the CDR3 reads CASSPLYYNEQFF. The CDR3 region has the DNA TGTGCCAGCAGCCCGCTATATTACAATGAGCAGTTCTTC. Full variable domain (outside the CDR3, taken from reference TRBV9 and TRBJ2-1): DSGVTQTPKHLITATGQRVTLRCSPRSGDLSVYWYQQSLDQGLQFLIQYYNGEERAKGNILERFSAQQFPDLHSELNLSSLELGDSALYFCASSPLYYNEQFFGPGTRLTVL.

The chain couples TRBV7-2 to TRBJ1-6; 7 nucleotides agree with TRBD1. With 4 bases clipped from V and 9 bases from J, the junction kept 6 bases outside the gene matches. CDR3 length: 14 amino acids. Germline CDR1 is SGHTA and CDR2 is FQGNSA. The CDR3 is CASSWDSDPSPLHF. The CDR3 bases are TGTGCCAGCAGCTGGGACAGCGACCCTTCACCCCTCCACTTT.

This rearrangement joins TRBV6-5 to TRBJ2-3, with TRBD2 matching 10 bases. Losses at the gene ends were 7 bases for V and 5 bases for J; bases not matched to a gene: 6. This CDR3 region has 14 residues. Germline-derived CDR1 and CDR2 are MNHEY and SVGAGI. CDR3 loop: CASKAGGGVDTQYF. CDR3 in DNA: TGTGCCAGCAAAGCGGGAGGGGGGGTAGATACGCAGTATTTT.

This clone has a single count. The same CDR3 arises from other DNA sequences in this sample as well. This chain uses TRBV5-1 with TRBJ1-2, with D perhaps TRBD1 (5 bases). Germline assignment: CDR1 SGHRS and CDR2 YFSETQ. V lost 0 bases and J lost 6, with 6 bases in between. The CDR3 spans 12 residues. The chain's CDR3 is CASSLVGDGYTF. The CDR3 DNA reads TGCGCCAGCAGCTTGGTAGGGGATGGCTACACCTTC.

The rearrangement links TRBV28 to TRBJ1-5, with TRBD1 identical over 7 bases. The CDR3 is 16 amino acids. From germline, CDR1 is MDHEN and CDR2 SYDVKM. The J segment lost 1 base and the V segment lost 4 bases, leaving 7 bases of the junction unmatched. Here the CDR3 DNA reads TGTGCCAGCAGTTATCGACAGGGAGTGAGCAATCAGCCCCAGCATTTT. The encoded protein is CASSYRQGVSNQPQHF. The full variable domain, rest sourced from reference TRBV28 and TRBJ1-5, is DVKVTQSSRYLVKRTGEKVFLECVQDMDHENMFWYRQDPGLGLRLIYFSYDVKMKEKGDIPEGYSVSREKKERFSLILESASTNQTSMYLCASSYRQGVSNQPQHFGDGTRLSIL.

V and J are TRBV29-1 and TRBJ2-5, with 8 bases lining up with TRBD1. After removal of 7 bases from V and 1 base from J, the junction contained 8 bases not matched to a gene. The CDR3 is 14 amino acids. Germline V gives CDR1 SQVTM, CDR2 ANQGSEA. CDR3 coding DNA: TGCAGCGGGGGGACCACAGGGGGCCAAGAGACCCAGTACTTC. Its translation: CSGGTTGGQETQYF.